The following is a T cell receptor beta chain sequence with its context. As yet, its antigen is unknown. Unique molecular identifiers were used to barcode this TCRbeta library. TCRdb fed the PCR reads into MiXCR, producing one record per CDR3 protein. Of around 240,000 distinct CDR3 sequences in the sample, approximately 8.9% are singletons; the top ten hold nearly 6.5%. These data belong to a study of T-cell reconstitution after alpha-beta-depleted transplantation in children. Overall study findings and caveats: Several hundred expanded graft clones reportedly supplied alpha-beta T cells about two months after transplant. T cells produced anew were the main source of T-cell counts and diversity one year after transplant.

Germline loops: CDR1 LGHDT, CDR2 YNNKEL (reference sequence). Deletions cut 11 bases from V and 6 bases from J, with 23 bases between. The CDR3 has 14 residues. This chain joins TRBV3-1 and TRBJ2-7, with TRBD1 as a possible D gene (6 bases). This specimen was PBMCs, mostly from graft donor cells, taken 180 days after TCRalphabeta/CD19-depleted stem cell transplant. The clonotype was recovered from a male patient between 5 and 17 years old who had a stem cell transplant for acute lymphoblastic leukemia, so the T cells may come from the graft donor. CDR3 sequence (DNA): TGTGCCTCCTGGTTCAGGGGCTACGGCGGCGAGCAGTACTTC. As protein: CASWFRGYGGEQYF.